Listed below are T cell receptor beta chains from one sample, sequenced in a study of OX40 agonist ivuxolimab in advanced cancers. Produced via immunoSEQ multiplex PCR; TCRdb's table is partial and in-frame only. The table lists more than 100,000 clones, 93% of them singletons. The sample in question was CD4+ or CD8+ T cells sorted from blood, obtained in a trial of the OX40 agonist ivuxolimab. These receptors all come from an adult with an advanced solid tumor such as melanoma, head and neck, liver or kidney cancer. Both conserved end residues are part of each CDR3. D genes are given only for firm matches. Clone size is stated in some rows and not others, as once, few, many or a class when expanded.

J gene	D gene	V gene	clone size	CDR3 protein	CDR3 DNA
TRBJ1-5	.	TRBV30	.	CAWGDGDQPQHF	TGTGCCTGGGGCGACGGGGATCAGCCCCAGCATTTT
TRBJ1-4	.	TRBV4-3	.	CASSQDAGRGEKLFF	TGCGCCAGCAGCCAAGATGCTGGCAGGGGCGAAAAACTGTTTTTT
TRBJ1-1	TRBD1	TRBV5-6	.	CASSSARGRNTEAFF	TGTGCCAGCAGTTCCGCCAGGGGGCGGAACACTGAAGCTTTCTTT
TRBJ2-7	.	TRBV6-1	.	CASSEAGTSPYEQYF	TGTGCCAGCAGTGAAGCGGGCACGTCGCCATACGAGCAGTACTTC
TRBJ2-7	.	TRBV7-8	.	CASSLVYEQYF	TGTGCCAGCAGCTTAGTCTACGAGCAGTACTTC
TRBJ1-4	.	TRBV19	once	CASSTPGSYNEKLFF	TGTGCCAGTAGTACCCCCGGGAGTTATAATGAAAAACTGTTTTTT
TRBJ2-2	.	TRBV9	.	CASSVVSNTGELFF	TGTGCCAGCAGCGTAGTGTCGAACACCGGGGAGCTGTTTTTT
TRBJ2-3	TRBD2	TRBV2	.	CASTLQGTTTDTQYF	TGTGCCAGCACCTTACAAGGGACTACCACAGATACGCAGTATTTT
TRBJ1-1	TRBD1	TRBV2	.	CASRETGAITFEAFF	TGTGCCAGCAGGGAGACAGGGGCGATAACCTTCGAAGCTTTCTTT
TRBJ2-6	.	TRBV30	.	CAWSVEQGRANVLTF	TGTGCCTGGAGTGTAGAACAGGGCCGGGCCAACGTCCTGACTTTC
TRBJ2-3	.	TRBV7-9	.	CASSLSRGGADTQYF	TGTGCCAGCAGCTTATCAAGGGGTGGGGCAGATACGCAGTATTTT
TRBJ2-2	.	TRBV4-2	.	CASSPRLVGELFF	TGTGCCAGCAGTCCCAGGTTGGTCGGGGAGCTGTTTTTT
TRBJ2-7	TRBD2	TRBV4-1	.	CASSQDHRGLAGGAYEQYF	TGCGCCAGCAGCCAAGATCACCGGGGACTAGCGGGAGGGGCCTACGAGCAGTACTTC
TRBJ1-1	TRBD1	TRBV6-5	.	CASSRGDRGNTEAFF	TGTGCCAGCAGTCGAGGGGACAGGGGGAACACTGAAGCTTTCTTT
TRBJ1-1	.	TRBV4-3	.	CASSQVTKGWTEAFF	TGCGCCAGCAGCCAAGTTACGAAGGGATGGACTGAAGCTTTCTTT
TRBJ1-3	.	TRBV28	.	CASSSPGGVGNTIYF	TGTGCCAGCAGTTCCCCTGGGGGGGTTGGAAACACCATATATTTT
TRBJ1-2	.	TRBV28	.	CASKAGPQGQSGYTF	TGTGCCAGCAAAGCCGGGCCCCAAGGGCAATCTGGCTACACCTTC
TRBJ2-5	.	TRBV7-2	once	CASSLAPVRETQYF	TGTGCCAGCAGCTTAGCCCCGGTCAGGGAGACCCAGTACTTC
TRBJ1-3	.	TRBV11-2	.	CASSLGDPNSGNTIYF	TGTGCCAGCAGCTTAGGAGACCCCAACTCTGGAAACACCATATATTTT
TRBJ2-7	.	TRBV6-5	.	CASSRGTSIHAEQYF	TGTGCCAGCAGTCGTGGGACCTCAATTCATGCCGAGCAGTACTTC
TRBJ2-1	TRBD2	TRBV4-3	.	CASSRLLSGRAYNEQFF	TGCGCCAGCAGCCGGCTATTAAGCGGGAGGGCCTACAATGAGCAGTTCTTC
TRBJ1-6	.	TRBV19	.	CASSINEGTYGSPLHF	TGTGCCAGTAGTATAAATGAGGGTACTTACGGTTCACCCCTCCACTTT
TRBJ1-1	TRBD1	TRBV29-1	.	CSVDSGGAGTEAFF	TGCAGCGTTGATTCAGGGGGCGCGGGTACTGAAGCTTTCTTT
TRBJ2-3	TRBD2	TRBV7-3	.	CASSLYSGLSTDTQYF	TGTGCCAGCAGCTTATATAGCGGGCTTAGCACAGATACGCAGTATTTT
TRBJ2-7	TRBD1	TRBV28	.	CASERTGSSYEQYF	TGTGCCAGCGAGAGGACAGGGAGCTCCTACGAGCAGTACTTC
TRBJ2-1	.	TRBV11-1	once	CASSLSLPNEQFF	TGTGCCAGCAGCTTATCCCTGCCCAATGAGCAGTTCTTC
TRBJ1-3	.	TRBV6-5	.	CASRPDPSGNTIYF	TGTGCCAGCAGACCCGACCCCTCTGGAAACACCATATATTTT
TRBJ2-5	TRBD1	TRBV6-5	.	CASGRGRETQYF	TGTGCCAGCGGCAGGGGGCGAGAGACCCAGTACTTC
TRBJ2-7	TRBD2	TRBV5-5	.	CASSPPGAGGSYEQYF	TGTGCCAGCAGCCCGCCCGGGGCGGGAGGGTCCTACGAGCAGTACTTC
TRBJ1-6	.	TRBV10-3	.	CASRGTENSPLHF	TGTGCCTCGAGGGGGACGGAGAATTCACCCCTCCACTTT
TRBJ1-2	TRBD1	TRBV28	.	CASSQTGGPYGYTF	TGTGCCAGCAGCCAGACAGGGGGGCCCTATGGCTACACCTTC
TRBJ1-5	.	TRBV15	.	CATSRDIQPQHF	TGTGCCACCAGCAGAGATATACAGCCCCAGCATTTT
TRBJ2-3	.	TRBV7-9	.	CASSLDGRGTDTQYF	TGTGCCAGCAGCTTAGACGGGAGAGGAACAGATACGCAGTATTTT
TRBJ1-4	TRBD1	TRBV7-9	.	CASSQGGQRGEKLFF	TGTGCCAGCAGCCAAGGGGGACAGCGAGGCGAAAAACTGTTTTTT
TRBJ1-1	.	TRBV9	.	CASSVAQNTEAFF	TGTGCCAGCAGCGTAGCACAGAACACTGAAGCTTTCTTT
TRBJ1-2	.	TRBV5-1	.	CASSLDSSNYGYTF	TGCGCCAGCAGCTTGGACAGTTCTAACTATGGCTACACCTTC
TRBJ2-2	TRBD1	TRBV7-9	.	CASSPLQGENTGELFF	TGTGCCAGCAGCCCATTACAGGGGGAAAACACCGGGGAGCTGTTTTTT
TRBJ1-2	TRBD1	TRBV6-5	.	CAAGQYNNYGYTF	TGTGCAGCGGGACAGTACAATAACTATGGCTACACCTTC
TRBJ1-6	.	TRBV4-1	.	CASSQDRGASSYNSPLHF	TGCGCCAGCAGCCAAGATCGAGGCGCCAGCTCCTATAATTCACCCCTCCACTTT
TRBJ1-2	TRBD1	TRBV7-9	.	CASSHWTGGNYGYTF	TGTGCCAGCAGCCACTGGACAGGGGGGAACTATGGCTACACCTTC
TRBJ2-3	.	TRBV28	.	CASSLGGDTDTQYF	TGTGCCAGCAGTTTGGGCGGGGACACAGATACGCAGTATTTT
TRBJ2-1	TRBD1	TRBV5-4	.	CASSLGGQGGNEQFF	TGTGCCAGCAGCTTGGGGGGACAGGGGGGCAATGAGCAGTTCTTC
TRBJ2-1	.	TRBV6-1	.	CASSEKTLGNEQFF	TGTGCCAGCAGCGAGAAGACCCTAGGCAATGAGCAGTTCTTC
TRBJ1-3	.	TRBV7-9	.	CASSLVIAQGTGNTIYF	TGTGCCAGCAGCTTAGTAATAGCCCAGGGGACCGGAAACACCATATATTTT
TRBJ2-1	TRBD1	TRBV6-5	.	CASRDRTGWTFEIF	TGTGCCAGCAGGGACCGGACAGGGTGGACCTTTGAGATCTTC
TRBJ1-1	.	TRBV6-4	.	CASSRGMGTEAFF	TGTGCCAGCAGTAGAGGGATGGGCACTGAAGCTTTCTTT
TRBJ1-2	.	TRBV6-5	.	CASSFGTYGYTF	TGTGCCAGCAGTTTTGGGACCTATGGCTACACCTTC
TRBJ2-7	.	TRBV7-2	.	CASSLASGSSYEQYF	TGTGCCAGCAGCTTAGCTAGCGGAAGCTCCTACGAGCAGTACTTC